Reported below is one T cell receptor beta chain. Its antigen is undetermined. These data belong to a study of cytomegalovirus exposure and HLA in healthy donors. The study's findings and limits: Immune exposure data for these donors was limited to CMV serostatus. According to the study, around 160 TCR beta chains were cytomegalovirus-associated.

Nominally healthy donors provided the samples, though records likely missed some immune exposures. The CDR3 is 16 amino acids. The trim removed 1 base at V and 2 bases at J, leaving 4 bases unmatched. The germline V gene has CDR1 SGHDN and CDR2 FVKESK. The PCR was carried out with 60 Vbeta primers and 13 Jbeta primers. Produced via immunoSEQ multiplex PCR; TCRdb's table is partial and in-frame only. Of about 76,000 clones listed, around 70% are singletons. The sample taken for sequencing was PBMCs. This TCR derives from a woman in her forties in good health and CMV-seropositive. The chain recombines TRBV14 with TRBJ2-7; 11 nucleotides align to TRBD2. The CDR3 is CASSQASGGTTYEQYF. The CDR3 DNA is TGTGCCAGCAGCCAAGCTAGCGGGGGGACCACCTACGAGCAGTACTTC.